This is a list of T cell receptor beta chains from one sample in a study of shared clonotypes between healthy human individuals. Data came from immunoSEQ multiplex PCR; TCRdb stores just in-frame clones and leaves some out. The table shows just over 2,000,000 clones, with about 95% occurring only once. The specimen was naive CD8+ T cells sorted from blood. The receptors stem from a young man in good health. CDR3s include the opening cysteine and the closing phenylalanine or tryptophan.

V | length | CDR3
TRBV9 | 15 | CASSVGGVGTDTQYF
TRBV5-1 | 15 | CASSLDAGAAYEQYF
TRBV10-3 | 14 | CAAVGGGSSYEQYF
TRBV6-5 | 14 | CASSYSQGWNEQYF
TRBV27 | 19 | CASSPIEIGVGGNTDTQYF
TRBV5-1 | 16 | CASSLEGAVWHNEQFF
TRBV5-4 | 13 | CASSFSGSYEQYF
TRBV7-9 | 17 | CASSLRIAGGSSYEQYF
TRBV5-1 | 15 | CASSFIQEGADGYTF
TRBV6-1 | 14 | CASNPRRGPGELFF
TRBV9 | 16 | CASSLSGGRGTDTQYF
TRBV29-1 | 11 | CSVTGIHGYTF
TRBV6-5 | 15 | CASSSGTSSNQPQHF
TRBV4-1 | 15 | CASSQAGLSNTEAFF
TRBV4-3 | 14 | CASSPGTGQYEQYF
TRBV14 | 14 | CASSLLGPTDTQYF
TRBV6-1 | 14 | CASSEDREIYEQYF
TRBV30 | 13 | CAWSVKFLYEAFF
TRBV28 | 14 | CASTTGTSGGDPFF
TRBV27 | 13 | CASSPSGAQPQHF
TRBV7-9 | 14 | CASSIGQGAYGYTF
TRBV2 | 14 | CASSHSGSGETQYF
TRBV29-1 | 15 | CSVEGVAGGPDEQFF
TRBV5-5 | 17 | CASSSTKAGGPYNEQFF
TRBV4-3 | 15 | CASSQSTGDWYEQYF
TRBV4-1 | 15 | CASSQGPGSSYEQYF